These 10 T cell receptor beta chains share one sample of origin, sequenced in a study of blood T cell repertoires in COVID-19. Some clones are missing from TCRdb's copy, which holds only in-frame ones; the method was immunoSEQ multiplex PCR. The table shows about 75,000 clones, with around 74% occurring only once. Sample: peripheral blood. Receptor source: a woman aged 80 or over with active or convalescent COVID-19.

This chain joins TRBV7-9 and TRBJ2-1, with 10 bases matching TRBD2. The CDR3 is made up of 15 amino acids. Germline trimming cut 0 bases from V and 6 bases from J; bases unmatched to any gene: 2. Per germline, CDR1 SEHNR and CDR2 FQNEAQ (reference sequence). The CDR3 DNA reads TGTGCCAGCAGCTTAGCCCCTAGCGGGGGCAATGAGCAGTTCTTC. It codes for CASSLAPSGGNEQFF.

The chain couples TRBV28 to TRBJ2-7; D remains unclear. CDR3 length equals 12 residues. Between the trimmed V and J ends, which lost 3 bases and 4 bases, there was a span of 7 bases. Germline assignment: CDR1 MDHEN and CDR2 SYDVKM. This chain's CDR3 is CASSFLEYEQYF. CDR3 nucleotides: TGTGCCAGCAGTTTTTTAGAATACGAGCAGTACTTC.

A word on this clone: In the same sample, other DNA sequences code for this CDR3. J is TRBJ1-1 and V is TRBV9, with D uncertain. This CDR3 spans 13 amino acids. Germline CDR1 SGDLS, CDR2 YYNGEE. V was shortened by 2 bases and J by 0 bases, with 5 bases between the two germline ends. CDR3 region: CASSVDLNTEAFF. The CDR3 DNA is TGTGCCAGCAGCGTTGACTTGAACACTGAAGCTTTCTTT.

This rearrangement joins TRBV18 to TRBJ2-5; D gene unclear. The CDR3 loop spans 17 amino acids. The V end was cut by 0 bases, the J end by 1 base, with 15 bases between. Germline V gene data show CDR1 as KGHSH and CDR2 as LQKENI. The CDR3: CASSPPVWQETQETQYF. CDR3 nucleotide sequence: TGTGCCAGCTCACCACCGGTTTGGCAGGAAACCCAAGAGACCCAGTACTTC. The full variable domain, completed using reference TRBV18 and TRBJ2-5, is NAGVMQNPRHLVRRRGQEARLRCSPMKGHSHVYWYRQLPEEGLKFMVYLQKENIIDESGMPKERFSAEFPKEGPSILRIQQVVRGDSAAYFCASSPPVWQETQETQYFGPGTRLLVL.

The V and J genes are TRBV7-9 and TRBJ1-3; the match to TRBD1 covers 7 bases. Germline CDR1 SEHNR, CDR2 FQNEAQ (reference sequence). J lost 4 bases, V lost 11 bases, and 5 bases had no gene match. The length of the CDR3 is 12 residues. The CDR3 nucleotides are TGTGCCGCCTACAGGGGCGGAAACACCATATATTTT. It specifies CAAYRGGNTIYF.

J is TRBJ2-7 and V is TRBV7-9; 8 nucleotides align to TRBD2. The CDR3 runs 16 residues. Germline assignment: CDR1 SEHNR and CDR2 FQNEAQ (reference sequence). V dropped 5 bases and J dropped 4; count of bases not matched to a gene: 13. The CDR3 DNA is TGTGCCAGCAGCCGCTTCGGGGGGGCTATGGTTTACGAGCAGTACTTC. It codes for CASSRFGGAMVYEQYF.

The CDR3 DNA follows: TGTGCCAGCAACCCATACGCTGGGGCCAATGAGCAGTTCTTC. As protein: CASNPYAGANEQFF. The J gene is TRBJ2-1, the V gene TRBV6-5; D is perhaps TRBD1 (5 bases). The length of the CDR3 is 14 residues. CDR1 and CDR2 (germline): MNHEY, SVGAGI. V lost 7 bases and J 6 bases, leaving 16 bases between the germline ends.

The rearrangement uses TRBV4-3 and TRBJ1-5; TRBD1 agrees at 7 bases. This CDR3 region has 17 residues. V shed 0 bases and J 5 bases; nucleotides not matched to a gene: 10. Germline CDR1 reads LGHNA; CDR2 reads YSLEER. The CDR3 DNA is TGCGCCAGCAGCCAAGATTCCACAGGGGAAGGGGATCAGCCCCAGCATTTT. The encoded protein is CASSQDSTGEGDQPQHF.

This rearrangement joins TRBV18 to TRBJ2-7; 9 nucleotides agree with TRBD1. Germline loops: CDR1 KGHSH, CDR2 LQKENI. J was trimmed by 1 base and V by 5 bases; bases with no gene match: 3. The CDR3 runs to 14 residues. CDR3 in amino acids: CASSKGTGSYEQYF. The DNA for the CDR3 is TGTGCCAGCTCAAAGGGGACAGGGTCCTACGAGCAGTACTTC.

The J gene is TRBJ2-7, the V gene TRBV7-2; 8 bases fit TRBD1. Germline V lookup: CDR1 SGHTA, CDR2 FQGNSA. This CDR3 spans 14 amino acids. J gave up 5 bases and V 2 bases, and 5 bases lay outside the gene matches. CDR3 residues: CASSLMRTGNEQYF. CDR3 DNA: TGTGCCAGCAGCTTAATGCGGACAGGGAACGAGCAGTACTTC.